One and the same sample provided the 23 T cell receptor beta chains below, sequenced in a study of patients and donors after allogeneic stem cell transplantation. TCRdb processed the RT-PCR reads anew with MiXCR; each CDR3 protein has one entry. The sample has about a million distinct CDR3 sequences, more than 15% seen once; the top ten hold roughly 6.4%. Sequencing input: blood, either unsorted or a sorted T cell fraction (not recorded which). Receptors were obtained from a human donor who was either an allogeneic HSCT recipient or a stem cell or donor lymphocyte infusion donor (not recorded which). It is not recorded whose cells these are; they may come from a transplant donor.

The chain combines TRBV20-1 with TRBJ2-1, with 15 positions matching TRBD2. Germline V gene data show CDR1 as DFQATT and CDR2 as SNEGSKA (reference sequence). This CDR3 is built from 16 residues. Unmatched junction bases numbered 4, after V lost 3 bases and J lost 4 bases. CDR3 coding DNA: TGCAGTGCTAGCGGACTAGCGGGAGGGATATACAATGAGCAGTTCTTC. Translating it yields CSASGLAGGIYNEQFF.

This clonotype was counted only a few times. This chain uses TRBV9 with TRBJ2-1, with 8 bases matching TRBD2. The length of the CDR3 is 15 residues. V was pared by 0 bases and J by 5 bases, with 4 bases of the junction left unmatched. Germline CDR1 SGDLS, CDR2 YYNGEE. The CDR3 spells CASSVGGGFDNEQFF. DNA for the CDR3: TGTGCCAGCAGCGTAGGCGGGGGGTTCGACAATGAGCAGTTCTTC.

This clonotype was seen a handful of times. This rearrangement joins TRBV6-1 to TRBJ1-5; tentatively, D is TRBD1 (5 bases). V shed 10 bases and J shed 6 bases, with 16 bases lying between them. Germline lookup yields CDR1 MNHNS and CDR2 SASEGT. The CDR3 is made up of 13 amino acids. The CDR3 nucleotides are TGTGCCACCTTGGGCCAAGGGGCTCAGCCCCAGCATTTT. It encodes CATLGQGAQPQHF.

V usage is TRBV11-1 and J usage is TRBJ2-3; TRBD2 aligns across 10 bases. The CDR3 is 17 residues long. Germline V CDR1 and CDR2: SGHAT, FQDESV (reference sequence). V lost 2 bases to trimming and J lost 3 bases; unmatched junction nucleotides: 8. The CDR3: CASSLSSGGHLTDTQYF. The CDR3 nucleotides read TGTGCCAGCAGCTTATCTAGCGGGGGTCATTTGACAGATACGCAGTATTTT. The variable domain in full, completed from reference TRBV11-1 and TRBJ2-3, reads EAEVAQSPRYKITEKSQAVAFWCDPISGHATLYWYRQILGQGPELLVQFQDESVVDDSQLPKDRFSAERLKGVDSTLKIQPAELGDSAMYLCASSLSSGGHLTDTQYFGPGTRLTVL.

The CDR3 spells CASSLYPSGVVPSPLHF. Written as DNA, the CDR3 is TGTGCCAGCAGTCTTTACCCCTCAGGGGTAGTGCCTTCACCCCTCCACTTT. V is TRBV27 and J is TRBJ1-6, with a possible D match to TRBD1 (6 bases). Germline V gene data show CDR1 as MNHEY and CDR2 as SMNVEV (reference sequence). V lost 5 bases and J lost 9, with 23 bases in between. The CDR3 consists of 17 residues.

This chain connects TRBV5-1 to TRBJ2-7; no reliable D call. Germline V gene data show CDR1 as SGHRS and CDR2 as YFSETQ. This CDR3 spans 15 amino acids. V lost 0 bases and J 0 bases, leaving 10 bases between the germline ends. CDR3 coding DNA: TGCGCCAGCAGCTTGGAACCCTCAATCTCCTACGAGCAGTACTTC. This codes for CASSLEPSISYEQYF. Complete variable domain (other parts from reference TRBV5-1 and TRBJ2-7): KAGVTQTPRYLIKTRGQQVTLSCSPISGHRSVSWYQQTPGQGLQFLFEYFSETQRNKGNFPGRFSGRQFSNSRSEMNVSTLELGDSALYLCASSLEPSISYEQYFGPGTRLTVT.

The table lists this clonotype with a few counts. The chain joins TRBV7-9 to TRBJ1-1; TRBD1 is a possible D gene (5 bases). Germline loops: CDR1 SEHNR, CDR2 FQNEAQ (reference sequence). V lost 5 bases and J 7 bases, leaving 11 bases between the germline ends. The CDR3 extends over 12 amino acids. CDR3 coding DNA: TGTGCCAGCAGCACCCGGGGGGATGAAGCTTTCTTT. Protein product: CASSTRGDEAFF.

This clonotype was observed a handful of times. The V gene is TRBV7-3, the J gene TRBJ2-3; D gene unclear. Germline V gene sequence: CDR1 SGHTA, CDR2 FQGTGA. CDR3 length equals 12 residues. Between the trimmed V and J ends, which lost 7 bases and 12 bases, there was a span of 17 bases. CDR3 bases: TGTGCCAGCACGGACGGCCCTTCCGGACAGTATTTT. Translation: CASTDGPSGQYF.

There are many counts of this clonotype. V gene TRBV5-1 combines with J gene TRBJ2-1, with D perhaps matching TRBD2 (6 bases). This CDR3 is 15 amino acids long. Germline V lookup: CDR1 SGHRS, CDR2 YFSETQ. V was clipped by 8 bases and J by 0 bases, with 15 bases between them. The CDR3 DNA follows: TGCGCCAGTCAACGGGGGACTCTCTCCTACAATGAGCAGTTCTTC. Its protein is CASQRGTLSYNEQFF. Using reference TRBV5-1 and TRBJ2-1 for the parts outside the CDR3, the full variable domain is KAGVTQTPRYLIKTRGQQVTLSCSPISGHRSVSWYQQTPGQGLQFLFEYFSETQRNKGNFPGRFSGRQFSNSRSEMNVSTLELGDSALYLCASQRGTLSYNEQFFGPGTRLTVL.

The CDR3 protein is CASSPGGTRETQYF. The CDR3 coding sequence is TGTGCCAGTAGTCCGGGGGGGACTCGGGAGACCCAGTACTTC. The rearrangement joins TRBV19 to TRBJ2-5; 8 bases match TRBD2. There are 14 residues in the CDR3. CDR1 and CDR2 (germline): LNHDA, SQIVND (reference sequence). Germline trimming cut 5 bases from V and 5 bases from J; bases unmatched to any gene: 7.

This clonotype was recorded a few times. The CDR3 DNA reads TGTGCCATCACCTCACTAGCGGGAGGGCCCAGTGAGCAGTTCTTC. Translating it yields CAITSLAGGPSEQFF. This chain links TRBV10-3 with TRBJ2-1; 13 bases are shared with TRBD2. The V gene's germline CDR1 is ENHRY and CDR2 SYGVKD. The J segment lost 9 bases and the V segment lost 7 bases, leaving 9 bases of the junction unmatched. The CDR3 has 15 residues.

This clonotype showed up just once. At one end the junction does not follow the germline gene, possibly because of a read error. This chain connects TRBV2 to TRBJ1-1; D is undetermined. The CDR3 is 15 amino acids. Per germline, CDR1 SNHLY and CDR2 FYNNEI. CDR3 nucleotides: TGTGCCAGCAGTGAGAGGAAGGGATGGAACACTGAAGCTTCCTTT. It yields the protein CASSERKGWNTEASF.

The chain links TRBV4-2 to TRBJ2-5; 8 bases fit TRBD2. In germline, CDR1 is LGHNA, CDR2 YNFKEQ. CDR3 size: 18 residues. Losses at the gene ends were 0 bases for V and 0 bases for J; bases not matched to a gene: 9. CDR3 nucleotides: TGTGCCAGCAGCCAAGACGATTATGGCGGGGGGCACCAAGAGACCCAGTACTTC. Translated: CASSQDDYGGGHQETQYF.

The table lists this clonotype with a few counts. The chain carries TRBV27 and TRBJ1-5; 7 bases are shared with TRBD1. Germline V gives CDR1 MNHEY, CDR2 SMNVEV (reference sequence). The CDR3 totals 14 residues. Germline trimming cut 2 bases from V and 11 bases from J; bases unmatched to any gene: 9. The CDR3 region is CASSLSGTDRAQHF. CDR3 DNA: TGTGCCAGCAGTTTAAGTGGGACAGATCGGGCCCAGCATTTT.

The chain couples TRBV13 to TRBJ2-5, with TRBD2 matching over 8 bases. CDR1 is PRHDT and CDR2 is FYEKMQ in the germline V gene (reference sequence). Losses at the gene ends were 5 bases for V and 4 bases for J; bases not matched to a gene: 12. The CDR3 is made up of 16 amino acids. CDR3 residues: CASSSSPGLVGETQYF. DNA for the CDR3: TGTGCCAGCAGCAGCTCGCCGGGACTAGTAGGAGAGACCCAGTACTTC.

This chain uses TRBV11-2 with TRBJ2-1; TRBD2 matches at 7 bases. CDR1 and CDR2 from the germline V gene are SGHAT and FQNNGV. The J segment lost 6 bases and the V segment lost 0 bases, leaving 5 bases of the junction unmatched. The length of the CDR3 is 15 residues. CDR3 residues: CASSLDWASGNEQFF. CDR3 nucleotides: TGTGCCAGCAGCTTAGATTGGGCTAGCGGCAATGAGCAGTTCTTC.

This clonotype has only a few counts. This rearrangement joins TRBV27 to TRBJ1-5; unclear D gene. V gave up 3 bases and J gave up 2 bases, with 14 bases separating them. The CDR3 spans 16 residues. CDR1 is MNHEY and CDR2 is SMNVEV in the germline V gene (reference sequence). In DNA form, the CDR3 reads TGTGCCAGCAGTTTTAGTCCTCACGGTGGCAATCAGCCCCAGCATTTT. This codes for CASSFSPHGGNQPQHF.

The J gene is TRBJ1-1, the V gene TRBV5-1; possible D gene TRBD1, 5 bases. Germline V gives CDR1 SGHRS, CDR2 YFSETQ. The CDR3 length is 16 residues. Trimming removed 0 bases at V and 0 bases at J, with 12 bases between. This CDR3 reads CASSLAEGRMNTEAFF. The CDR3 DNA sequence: TGCGCCAGCAGCTTGGCCGAGGGACGTATGAACACTGAAGCTTTCTTT.

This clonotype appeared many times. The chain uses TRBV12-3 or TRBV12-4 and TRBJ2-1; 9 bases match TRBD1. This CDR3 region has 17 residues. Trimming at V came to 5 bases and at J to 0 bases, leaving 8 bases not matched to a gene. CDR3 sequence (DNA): TGTGCCAGCAGTCACCCGGGACAGGGTAGCTCCTACAATGAGCAGTTCTTC. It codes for CASSHPGQGSSYNEQFF.

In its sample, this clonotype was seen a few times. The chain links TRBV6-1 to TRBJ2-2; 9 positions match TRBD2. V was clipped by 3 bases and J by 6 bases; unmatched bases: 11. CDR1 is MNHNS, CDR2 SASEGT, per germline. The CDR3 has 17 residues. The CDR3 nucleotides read TGTGCCAGCAGTGAGGTCGTGCTAGCGGGGTTTCCCGGGGAGCTGTTTTTT. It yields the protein CASSEVVLAGFPGELFF.

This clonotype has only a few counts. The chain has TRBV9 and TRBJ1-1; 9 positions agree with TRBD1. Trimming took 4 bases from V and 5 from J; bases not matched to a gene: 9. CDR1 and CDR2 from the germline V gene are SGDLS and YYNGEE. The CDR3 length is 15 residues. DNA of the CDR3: TGTGCCAGCAGCCCTCGGTGGACAGGGGAGACTGAAGCTTTCTTT. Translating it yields CASSPRWTGETEAFF. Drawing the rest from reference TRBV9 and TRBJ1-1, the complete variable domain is DSGVTQTPKHLITATGQRVTLRCSPRSGDLSVYWYQQSLDQGLQFLIQYYNGEERAKGNILERFSAQQFPDLHSELNLSSLELGDSALYFCASSPRWTGETEAFFGQGTRLTVV.

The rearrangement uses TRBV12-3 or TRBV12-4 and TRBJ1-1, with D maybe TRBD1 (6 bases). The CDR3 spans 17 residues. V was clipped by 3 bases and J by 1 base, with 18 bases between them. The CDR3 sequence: CASSFWGLGARNTEAFF. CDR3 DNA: TGTGCCAGCAGTTTCTGGGGGCTGGGGGCGCGGAACACTGAAGCTTTCTTT.

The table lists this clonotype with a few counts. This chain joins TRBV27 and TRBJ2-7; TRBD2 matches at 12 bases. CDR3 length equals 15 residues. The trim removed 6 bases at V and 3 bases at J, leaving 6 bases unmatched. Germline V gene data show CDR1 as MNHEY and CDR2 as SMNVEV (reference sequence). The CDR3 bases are TGTGCCAGCAGCCTGGGACTAGCGGGCCGCTACGAGCAGTACTTC. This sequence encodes CASSLGLAGRYEQYF.